This passage covers 12 T cell receptor beta chains from one sample sequenced in a study of T cells in Graves' hyperthyroidism and ophthalmopathy. RNA transcripts yielded amplified TCR beta CDR3 regions. When the TCR CDR3 underwent first-round RT-PCR, the HTBI primer set was used. TCRdb reprocessed the multiplex PCR reads with MiXCR, giving one entry per CDR3 protein. The repertoire includes 450,000 to 700,000 distinct CDR3 sequences, around 45% of them detected once, and roughly 7.7% sits in the top ten. Sequencing was done on a sample of peripheral blood or thyroid tissue (not recorded which). The receptors come from a woman between 18 and 29 years old with Graves' hyperthyroidism.

The V gene is TRBV20-1, the J gene TRBJ2-7, with TRBD2 matching 13 bases. The CDR3 sequence is 15 residues long. Looked up from germline, CDR1 is DFQATT and CDR2 is SNEGSKA (reference sequence). Unmatched junction bases numbered 8, after V lost 3 bases and J lost 6 bases. CDR3 sequence: CSARGGLAGVSEQYF. The DNA for the CDR3 is TGCAGTGCTAGGGGCGGACTAGCGGGAGTTTCCGAGCAGTACTTC.

The chain employs TRBV30 and TRBJ1-2; the match to TRBD1 covers 7 bases. Germline V lookup: CDR1 GTSNPN, CDR2 SVGIG (reference sequence). V shed 1 base and J 7 bases; nucleotides not matched to a gene: 9. The CDR3 extends over 14 amino acids. The CDR3: CAWSEQGQVFGYTF. The CDR3 DNA reads as TGTGCCTGGAGTGAACAAGGACAGGTGTTTGGCTACACCTTC.

This clonotype was found a few times. The chain is built from TRBV24-1 and TRBJ2-1; 15 nucleotides line up with TRBD2. This CDR3 spans 18 amino acids. V lost 0 bases, J lost 8 bases, and 7 bases stayed unmatched. The germline CDR1 and CDR2 sequences are KGHDR and SFDVKD. This chain's CDR3 is CATSDLRGLAGGADEQFF. The CDR3 region has the DNA TGTGCCACCAGTGATTTGCGGGGACTAGCGGGAGGAGCAGATGAGCAGTTCTTC.

This clonotype was seen many times. The V gene is TRBV7-9, the J gene TRBJ1-6, with D tentatively TRBD1 (6 bases). The CDR3 is made up of 21 amino acids. The V gene lost 1 base and the J gene lost 0 bases, with 22 bases spanning the gap. CDR1 is SEHNR and CDR2 is FQNEAQ in the germline V gene (reference sequence). The CDR3 is CASSLVQGTPRVSSYNSPLHF. In nucleotides, the CDR3 is TGTGCCAGCAGCTTAGTCCAGGGGACACCTCGCGTGAGCTCCTATAATTCACCCCTCCACTTT.

The rearrangement links TRBV5-5 to TRBJ1-6, with TRBD1 matching 7 bases. CDR1 is SGHKS, CDR2 YYEKEE, per germline (reference sequence). Trimming removed 0 bases from V and 7 bases from J; junction bases left unmatched: 4. CDR3 length: 15 amino acids. As DNA, the CDR3 is TGTGCCAGCAGCTTGGAAGGGGGCCCAAATTCACCCCTCCACTTT. Protein sequence: CASSLEGGPNSPLHF. Complete variable domain (other parts from reference TRBV5-5 and TRBJ1-6): DAGVTQSPTHLIKTRGQQVTLRCSPISGHKSVSWYQQVLGQGPQFIFQYYEKEERGRGNFPDRFSARQFPNYSSELNVNALLLGDSALYLCASSLEGGPNSPLHFGNGTRLTVT.

This sequence joins TRBV20-1 and TRBJ1-1; D is possibly TRBD1 (6 bases). The CDR3 spans 13 residues. The germline V gene has CDR1 DFQATT and CDR2 SNEGSKA (reference sequence). The DNA of the CDR3 is TGCAGCAACCCTGGACAGCTGAACACTGAAGCTTTCTTT. Residues: CSNPGQLNTEAFF.

This clonotype was seen at least ten times. The CDR3 protein is CATSDPGDSDHEQYF. The CDR3 nucleotides are TGTGCCACCAGTGATCCTGGGGACAGCGACCACGAGCAGTACTTC. The rearrangement uses TRBV24-1 and TRBJ2-7; 7 bases match TRBD1. Germline V lookup: CDR1 KGHDR, CDR2 SFDVKD. The CDR3 extends over 15 amino acids. V shed 3 bases, J shed 5 bases, and the junction held 9 bases outside the gene matches.

Many counts were recorded for this clonotype. This chain links TRBV4-1 with TRBJ1-5; 9 bases are shared with TRBD1. Trimming cost V 3 bases and J 4 bases; bases outside gene matches: 7. Looked up from germline, CDR1 is MGHRA and CDR2 is YSYEKL. This CDR3 is built from 16 residues. The CDR3 loop is CASSQGRQGDNQPQHF. The CDR3 DNA reads as TGCGCCAGCAGCCAGGGGAGACAGGGGGATAATCAGCCCCAGCATTTT.

V and J are TRBV15 and TRBJ1-5; a possible D gene is TRBD1 (5 bases). CDR1 LNHNV and CDR2 YYDKDF come from the germline V gene (reference sequence). CDR3 length: 17 amino acids. Trimming took 0 bases from V and 7 from J, leaving 19 bases between them. The CDR3 here is CATSRDTYGGEGQPQHF. The CDR3 nucleotides read TGTGCCACCAGCAGAGATACGTACGGGGGGGAAGGACAGCCCCAGCATTTT.

This clonotype was detected ten times or more. The rearrangement uses TRBV9 and TRBJ1-2; a possible D gene is TRBD1 (6 bases). Per germline, CDR1 SGDLS and CDR2 YYNGEE. The CDR3 runs to 14 residues. V lost 0 bases and J lost 7, with 13 bases in between. In DNA form, the CDR3 reads TGTGCCAGCAGCGTAGAGCTGGCCAGGGGTGGCTACACCTTC. Protein product: CASSVELARGGYTF.

The chain joins TRBV30 to TRBJ1-3; D is uncertain. The CDR3 runs to 13 residues. CDR1 and CDR2 from the germline V gene are GTSNPN and SVGIG (reference sequence). Trimming cost V 1 base and J 10 bases, with 14 bases left between them. The CDR3 DNA is TGTGCCTGGAGTGGCGGTGGCGATAGGACCATATATTTT. Translation gives CAWSGGGDRTIYF.

As for this clonotype: The junction shows a germline mismatch at one end, possibly a read error. The chain carries TRBV7-9 and TRBJ2-7, with 7 positions matching TRBD1. CDR3 length: 13 amino acids. Germline loops: CDR1 SEHNR, CDR2 FQNEAQ (reference sequence). Written as DNA, the CDR3 is TGTACCAGCCGCCGGACAGGAGCGTACGAGCAGTACTTC. Protein product: CTSRRTGAYEQYF.